The entry below gives a single T cell receptor beta chain sequence along with its context. The antigen remains unidentified. V dropped 4 bases and J dropped 2 bases, with 16 bases sitting between them. The V gene's germline CDR1 is SGHTA and CDR2 FQGTGA. The CDR3 is made up of 16 amino acids. Prior to sequencing, the ViraFEST assay stimulated PBMC with viral peptide pools, which expanded the antigen-specific CD4+ T cells. Isolating CD4+ T cells followed approximately nine days of culture. Nucleocapsid antibodies were negative in the vaccine recipients, who had never had SARS-CoV-2 infection. Cultures of a few million PBMC per well contained 9.5 to 10 IU/ml IL-2 plus 10 ug/ml peptides. The record originates from a study of vaccination effects on CD4 cells after COVID-19. Findings and caveats of the study: Marked clonal contraction of both clone types appeared late after vaccination.

The method was immunoSEQ multiplex PCR; TCRdb's version includes in-frame clones alone and lacks a portion of them. Of about 73,000 clones in the sample, approximately 74% were seen once. J is TRBJ2-3 and V is TRBV7-3; tentative D call: TRBD2 (6 bases). Here the sequenced sample was CD4+ T cells from PBMCs cultured with HCoV-NL63 spike peptides, taken before COVID-19 vaccination. This clonotype was obtained from a human donor who received a COVID-19 vaccine. CDR3 DNA sequence: TGTGCCAGCAGCTCGACAGTGGGGGGATCCACAGATACGCAGTATTTT. This codes for CASSSTVGGSTDTQYF.